The TCR beta chain described here comes from a study of cytomegalovirus exposure and HLA in healthy donors. The primer mix had 60 Vbeta and 13 Jbeta primers. Per the original methods: There were some 87 million unique TCR beta chains by a later count, and approximately 10 million of them were shared. The method was immunoSEQ multiplex PCR; TCRdb's version includes in-frame clones alone and lacks a portion of them. That table is the source of V, J and clone size, and D and trimming were worked out from the DNA. The table includes about 98,000 clones, 80% to 90% detected once. The trim removed 3 bases at V and 5 bases at J, leaving 10 bases unmatched. CDR1 is KGHSH and CDR2 is LQKENI in the germline V gene. The CDR3 loop spans 16 amino acids.

V is TRBV18 and J is TRBJ1-2, with 9 positions matching TRBD1. The sample was PBMCs. The origin of this receptor is a man aged 35 to 55 in good health and CMV-seronegative. The CDR3 sequence is CASSPKTWTGEYGYTF. CDR3 coding DNA: TGTGCCAGCTCACCGAAGACTTGGACAGGGGAATATGGCTACACCTTC.